Each of the 22 T cell receptor beta chains below was sequenced from the same sample in a study of glioma-infiltrating T cells (TCRdb year 2016). The sequencing machine was an Illumina MiSeq. The iRepertoire nested amplicon-rescue multiplex PCR (arm-PCR) platform was used to amplify TCR alpha and beta CDR3 regions from RNA. TCRdb trimmed the raw reads at Q25, called clones with MiXCR and kept productive beta chains. Each CDR3 protein gets just one entry, which takes the most common genes and DNA from the rows behind it. In this sample the table shows 3,500 to 5,000 distinct CDR3 sequences, around 92% of which occur a single time. About 26% of the sample is held by the ten biggest clonotypes. What was sequenced was glioma tissue, nonneoplastic brain tissue, or PBMCs (not recorded which). These receptors all stem from a human donor with low-grade glioma or glioblastoma, undergoing nonglioma brain surgery, or in good health (not recorded which).

Turning to this clonotype: This beta chain was picked up by a library intended for alpha chains and is off target, so its count carries little meaning. The chain couples TRBV28 to TRBJ1-2, with TRBD1 as a possible D gene (5 bases). Germline CDR1 MDHEN, CDR2 SYDVKM. Trimming removed 6 bases from V and 8 bases from J, with 16 bases in between. The CDR3 sequence is 13 residues long. The CDR3 sequence: CASSRGQGYGYTF. CDR3 nucleotides: TGTGCCAGCAGCCGAGGCCAGGGCTACGGCTACACCTTC.

To note about this clonotype: With the library built for alpha chains, this beta chain is off target and its frequency is not meaningful. This sequence joins TRBV6-2 or TRBV6-3 and TRBJ1-2; 7 bases align to TRBD1. This CDR3 comprises 14 residues. The ends lost 5 bases at V and 5 bases at J; junction bases unmatched: 8. Germline CDR1 and CDR2: MNHEY and SVGEGT. The CDR3 sequence is CASSLPGQQYGYTF. In DNA, the CDR3 is TGTGCCAGCAGTCTTCCGGGACAGCAATATGGCTACACCTTC.

As regards this clonotype: A library prepared for alpha chains yielded this beta chain as an off-target read; its size is of little meaning. This chain links TRBV6-5 with TRBJ2-3; D ambiguous. Germline V gene data show CDR1 as MNHEY and CDR2 as SVGAGI. The CDR3 runs 13 residues. Trimming took off 2 bases at V and 3 bases at J, with 6 bases between the two ends. CDR3 sequence: CASSYIDTDTQYF. CDR3 coding DNA: TGTGCCAGCAGTTACATAGATACAGATACGCAGTATTTT.

Comment on this clonotype: With a much larger clone just one base away, this may be a read error. Little can be read into the size of this beta chain, an off-target read in a library designed for alpha chains. The CDR3 DNA is TGCAGTGGCGGGTCGGAATATGGCTACAACTTC. Amino acid sequence: CSGGSEYGYNF. This rearrangement joins TRBV20-1 to TRBJ1-2; D is uncertain. The CDR3 has 11 amino acids. CDR1 and CDR2 from the germline V gene are DFQATT and SNEGSKA (reference sequence).

The count of this clonotype is one. With the library built for alpha chains, this beta chain is off target and its frequency is not meaningful. V usage is TRBV6-1 and J usage is TRBJ1-1; the D gene is possibly TRBD1 (5 bases). Germline values: CDR1 MNHNS, CDR2 SASEGT. V was shortened by 8 bases and J by 2 bases, with 15 bases between the two germline ends. This CDR3 contains 14 residues. Here the CDR3 DNA reads TGTGCCAGCCGACAATGGGGCGGTAACACTGAAGCTTTCTTT. Translating gives CASRQWGGNTEAFF.

As for this clonotype: This beta chain is off target for a library built for alpha chains, so its abundance means little. The rearrangement joins TRBV20-1 to TRBJ2-1; possible D gene TRBD1, 6 bases. This CDR3 has 12 amino acids. V lost 5 bases and J lost 7, with 12 bases in between. Looked up from germline, CDR1 is DFQATT and CDR2 is SNEGSKA (reference sequence). In DNA form, the CDR3 reads TGCAGTGCTCTACGGCAGGGGAATGAGCAGTTCTTC. Protein: CSALRQGNEQFF.

On this clonotype: The library was built for alpha chains, so this beta chain is an off-target read and its size means little. The chain recombines TRBV3-1 with TRBJ2-2; 9 bases align to TRBD2. Germline CDR1 is LGHDT and CDR2 is YNNKEL (reference sequence). The J segment lost 3 bases and the V segment lost 4 bases, leaving 3 bases of the junction unmatched. The CDR3 totals 15 residues. CDR3 loop: CASSPGLAHTGELFF. CDR3 nucleotides: TGTGCCAGCAGCCCGGGACTAGCTCACACCGGGGAGCTGTTTTTT.

To note about this clonotype: Little can be read into the size of this beta chain, an off-target read in a library designed for alpha chains. The chain is built from TRBV7-2 and TRBJ2-5; D may correspond to TRBD1 or TRBD2 (5 bases each). Trimming removed 1 base at V and 7 bases at J, with 16 bases between. Germline V gene data show CDR1 as SGHTA and CDR2 as FQGNSA. The CDR3 covers 15 residues. The CDR3 is CASSLGGSGFGTQYF. In nucleotides, the CDR3 is TGTGCCAGCAGCTTAGGGGGGAGCGGTTTCGGGACCCAGTACTTC.

Points on this clonotype: As an off-target read in a library built for alpha chains, this beta chain has a frequency of little significance. V usage is TRBV20-1 and J usage is TRBJ1-1; TRBD1 matches at 8 bases. Germline-derived CDR1 and CDR2 are DFQATT and SNEGSKA (reference sequence). This CDR3 contains 14 residues. Germline trimming cut 3 bases from V and 7 bases from J; bases unmatched to any gene: 10. The CDR3 DNA reads as TGCAGTGCTAGTCGAGACAGGGGAGTCAGTGAAGCTTTCTTT. Its translation: CSASRDRGVSEAFF.

About this clonotype: Since it is a stray read in a library aimed at alpha chains, this beta chain has a size that is not meaningful. The chain combines TRBV4-1 with TRBJ1-5; tentative D call: TRBD1 (5 bases). The germline CDR1 and CDR2 sequences are MGHRA and YSYEKL. V was cut by 0 bases and J by 7 bases, with 16 bases left in between. The CDR3 consists of 16 residues. The DNA for the CDR3 is TGCGCCAGCAGCCAAGATTTAACGGGGCAGAGGCAGCCCCAGCATTTT. The encoded protein is CASSQDLTGQRQPQHF.

In its sample, this clonotype was seen once. The conserved final phenylalanine or tryptophan is absent from the CDR3, which likely points to a read error. This beta chain is an unintended read in a library built for alpha chains; its size means little. The chain joins TRBV6-2 or TRBV6-3 to TRBJ1-2, with D unresolved. The CDR3 consists of 14 residues. Germline V CDR1 and CDR2: MNHEY, SVGEGT. V lost 4 bases to trimming and J lost 7 bases, with 16 bases between them. The CDR3 is CASSSTDGLRGYTL. Written as DNA, the CDR3 is TGTGCCAGCAGTTCTACGGACGGGTTACGTGGCTACACCCTC.

This clonotype occurred once. In a library made to pick up alpha chains, this beta chain is a stray read with a size that means little. The rearrangement uses TRBV6-1 and TRBJ2-1; 9 bases are shared with TRBD1. Trimming removed 4 bases from V and 3 bases from J; junction bases left unmatched: 1. The CDR3 has 14 residues. Germline V gives CDR1 MNHNS, CDR2 SASEGT. The DNA for the CDR3 is TGTGCCAGCAGTGGACAGGGGGACTACAATGAGCAGTTCTTC. Protein sequence: CASSGQGDYNEQFF.

Turning to this clonotype: Since it is a stray read in a library aimed at alpha chains, this beta chain has a size that is not meaningful. The chain uses TRBV11-2 and TRBJ2-5; 10 positions agree with TRBD2. Germline V lookup: CDR1 SGHAT, CDR2 FQNNGV. Trimming at V came to 5 bases and at J to 5 bases, leaving 8 bases not matched to a gene. This CDR3 has 15 amino acids. The CDR3 region is CASSRRLAGEETQYF. The CDR3 DNA reads as TGTGCCAGCAGCCGGAGACTAGCGGGCGAGGAGACCCAGTACTTC.

This clonotype was counted a single time. This beta chain slipped into a library made for alpha chains as a stray read, so its size is not meaningful. This chain connects TRBV20-1 to TRBJ1-2, with unresolved D. Germline CDR1 DFQATT, CDR2 SNEGSKA (reference sequence). V shed 6 bases and J shed 4 bases, with 12 bases lying between them. The CDR3 sequence is 12 residues long. CDR3 in DNA: TGCAGTGCCCCGTTAAGTTTCTATGGCTACACCTTC. Its protein product is CSAPLSFYGYTF.

Worth noting for this clonotype: Since it is a stray read in a library aimed at alpha chains, this beta chain has a size that is not meaningful. The chain couples TRBV4-1 to TRBJ2-1, with 7 bases matching TRBD2. This CDR3 is 16 amino acids long. Germline V gives CDR1 MGHRA, CDR2 YSYEKL. J gave up 8 bases and V 1 base, and 11 bases lay outside the gene matches. DNA for the CDR3: TGCGCCAGCAGCCAAGGGAAGCCGTGGGACTATGATGAGCAGTTCTTC. It is translated as CASSQGKPWDYDEQFF.

A word on this clonotype: This beta chain appears as a stray read in a library generated for alpha chains; its size is not informative. The genes are TRBV27 and TRBJ1-1; D uncertain. The V end lost 0 bases, the J end lost 8 bases, and 16 bases lay between the germline ends. CDR1 and CDR2 (germline): MNHEY, SMNVEV (reference sequence). The CDR3 loop spans 15 amino acids. In DNA form, the CDR3 reads TGTGCCAGCAGTTTATCCCCTAGGCGCCCGAGGGAAGCTTTCTTT. It specifies CASSLSPRRPREAFF.

Worth noting for this clonotype: A library made for alpha chains picked up this beta chain off target, so its size means little. The chain has TRBV28 and TRBJ1-2; D is uncertain. The CDR3 is 14 amino acids. Germline lookup yields CDR1 MDHEN and CDR2 SYDVKM. The V and J ends lost 3 bases and 6 bases respectively, with 14 bases between them. CDR3 protein: CASSLEVIAHGYTF. In DNA, the CDR3 is TGTGCCAGCAGTTTGGAGGTAATAGCGCATGGCTACACCTTC.

With regard to this clonotype: This beta chain lies outside the target of a library built for alpha chains; its clone size means little. The chain couples TRBV10-1 to TRBJ1-2; tentatively, D is TRBD1 (5 bases). The CDR3 sequence is 13 residues long. Trimming left V 0 bases short and J 10 bases short, with 12 bases between. Per the germline V gene, CDR1 is WNHNN and CDR2 is SYGVQD (reference sequence). CDR3 bases: TGCGCCAGCAGTGAGTCTTCCGGGGCTCACTACACCTTC. Protein sequence: CASSESSGAHYTF.

With respect to this clonotype: The library was built for alpha chains, so this beta chain is an off-target read and its size means little. The chain couples TRBV7-2 to TRBJ2-2, with 9 nucleotides matching TRBD1. V lost 5 bases, J lost 1 base, and 8 bases stayed unmatched. The CDR3 covers 17 residues. CDR1 and CDR2 (germline): SGHTA, FQGNSA. The CDR3 here is CASSRRGGQGNTGELFF. The CDR3 coding sequence is TGTGCCAGCAGCCGACGAGGGGGACAGGGGAACACCGGGGAGCTGTTTTTT.

A word on this clonotype: Since the library was made to target alpha chains, this beta chain is a stray read and its abundance is not meaningful. The gene calls are TRBV6-5 and TRBJ2-7; 7 bases line up with TRBD1. The CDR3 is 15 residues long. The germline V gene has CDR1 MNHEY and CDR2 SVGAGI. Here the CDR3 DNA reads TGTGCCAGCAGCAGGGACAGTACGACAGCGTACGAGCAGCACGTC. This sequence encodes CASSRDSTTAYEQHV.

Comment on this clonotype: The library was designed around alpha chains, so this beta chain is a stray read whose abundance carries little weight. The gene calls are TRBV4-3 and TRBJ2-7, with D hard to call. The CDR3 is 13 residues long. Germline assignment: CDR1 LGHNA and CDR2 YSLEER. V gave up 2 bases and J gave up 1 base, with 6 bases separating them. The CDR3 region is CASSQFISYEQYF. The CDR3 DNA is TGCGCCAGCAGCCAATTTATTTCCTACGAGCAGTACTTC.

In the case of this clonotype: This beta chain slipped into a library made for alpha chains as a stray read, so its size is not meaningful. This chain joins TRBV20-1 and TRBJ2-3; D uncertain. CDR3 length: 13 amino acids. With 1 base removed from V and 3 bases from J, the gap between germline ends came to 8 bases. From germline, CDR1 is DFQATT and CDR2 SNEGSKA (reference sequence). CDR3 coding DNA: TGCAGTGCTAGAGGAATGGTTACAGATACGCAGTATTTT. Translated, it gives CSARGMVTDTQYF.